The source of this T cell receptor (beta chain) is a study of beta chain features in type 1 diabetes. Notes on the study in general: VDJ junctions from type 1 diabetes patients carried fewer insertions and larger deletions. Type 1 diabetes patients had TCRB CDR3s that were shorter (moderately but significantly so) in all four CD4+ subsets. The analysis here could not establish whether HLA type shapes TCRB rearrangement.

Unmatched junction bases numbered 10, after V lost 0 bases and J lost 9 bases. The V gene's germline CDR1 is GTSNPN and CDR2 SVGIG (reference sequence). The CDR3 consists of 15 residues. This clone was picked up one time. Its antigen is unidentified. The investigators reverse transcribed all of the isolated RNA, so they sequenced expressed TCRB transcripts. Sequenced by immunoSEQ multiplex PCR; TCRdb stores in-frame clones only, minus some. The sample records 150,000 to 170,000 clones, roughly 8% being singletons. V is TRBV30 and J is TRBJ2-1; 8 bases are a match to TRBD2. Sequenced material: central memory CD4+ T cells from blood. The receptor's source is a young man in good health. The CDR3 sequence is CAWSVIGGAWVEQFF. The CDR3 DNA reads TGTGCCTGGAGTGTAATCGGGGGGGCCTGGGTTGAGCAGTTCTTC.